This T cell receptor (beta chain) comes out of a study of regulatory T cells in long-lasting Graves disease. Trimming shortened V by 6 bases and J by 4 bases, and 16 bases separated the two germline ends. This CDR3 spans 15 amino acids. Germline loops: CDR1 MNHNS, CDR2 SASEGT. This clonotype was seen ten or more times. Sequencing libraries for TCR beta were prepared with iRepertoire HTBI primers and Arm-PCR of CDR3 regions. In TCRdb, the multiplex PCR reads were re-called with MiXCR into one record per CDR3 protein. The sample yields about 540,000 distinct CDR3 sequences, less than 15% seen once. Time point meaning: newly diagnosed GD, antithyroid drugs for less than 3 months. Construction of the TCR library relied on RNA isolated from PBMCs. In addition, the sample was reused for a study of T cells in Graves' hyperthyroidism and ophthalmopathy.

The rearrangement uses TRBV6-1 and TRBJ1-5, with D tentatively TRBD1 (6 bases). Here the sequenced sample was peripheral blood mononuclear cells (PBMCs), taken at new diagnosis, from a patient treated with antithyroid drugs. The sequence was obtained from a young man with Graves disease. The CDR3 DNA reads TGTGCCAGCAGCCCGGGAGCAGGGGAGAATCAGCCCCAGCATTTT. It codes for CASSPGAGENQPQHF.